Sequencing of this T cell receptor beta chain was carried out in a study of blood T cell repertoires in COVID-19 (dated by TCRdb to 2018 to 2021). A note on the overall study: Collaborator samples came from the United States, Italy and Spain and covered acute and convalescent phases of COVID-19. The sample metadata nearly always contained a de-identified subject ID, COVID-19 status, age in years and sex. The repertoires were made available in a free public database intended to serve as a resource for research on the immune response to SARS-CoV-2. Samples came from the ongoing ImmuneRACE study (first 160 participants) plus 1,254 subjects from 6 global collaborators. The dataset comprised deeply sampled blood TCRbeta repertoires from subjects exposed to, actively infected with, or recovered from COVID-19. Where available, HLA class I and class II types were taken from metadata supplied by the sample provider and were not determined by assay-based typing. The material from the prospective study consisted of cDNA or gDNA derived from T cells, B-cell-depleted T cells, or PBMCs. Overall study outcomes, separate from this receptor: How much clinical and demographic metadata was included differed by source and by participant, and the metadata was provided uncurated.

In the prospective study, participants were 18 to 89 years old, resided in approximately 22 geographic areas of the United States, and were enrolled through a virtual design. In the prospective study, cohorts were assigned on the basis of participant-reported clinical history obtained from a screening survey and a study questionnaire. A participant counted as exposed if, within 2 weeks of entering the study, that participant had been in contact with someone who had a PCR-confirmed or clinician-diagnosed COVID-19 case. In the prospective study, mobile phlebotomists collected whole blood, serum and a nasopharyngeal or oropharyngeal swab from each participant. Over a roughly two-month period, participants in the prospective study had the option of providing additional blood draws and questionnaires. Blood samples from the prospective study were shipped frozen or at room temperature prior to DNA extraction.

TCRbeta CDR3 regions were amplified from genomic DNA by means of the immunoSEQ Assay, a bias-controlled multiplex PCR. Processing in the source paper ran as follows. The number of nucleated cells in each sample was estimated by amplification of reference gene primers within the assay. Sequence reads were collapsed and filtered to measure the absolute abundance of every unique TCRbeta CDR3 rearrangement. Productive Simpson clonality was computed per sample as the square root of Simpson's diversity index over productive rearrangements. This immuneACCESS table, as held by TCRdb, lists in-frame sequences with V and J called but not all clones. Of the missing ones, under half trace to an unresolved V gene in checked studies; the others have no known cause. D and trimming were read from the DNA, whereas the V and J calls and clone size are those reported in that table. The sample table shows around 320,000 clones, and around nine tenths are seen once. The ten largest make up around 4.2% of the sample.

A remark on this clone: Its recognized antigen is unknown. No per-base quality is available; no much larger clone lies one base away.

CDR1 SEHNR and CDR2 FQNEAQ are derived from the germline V gene (reference sequence). The CDR3 starts with the cysteine, ends with the phenylalanine, and has 15 residues. Only the CDR3 DNA stays, 45 bases, in frame from base 1. V loses 5 bases at its end and J loses 0 bases; junction bases beyond the gene matches: 5. The source of this sequence is a woman aged 25 to 39 who had been exposed to COVID-19. The sample comprised PBMCs or T cells enriched from blood (not recorded which). The chain was built from TRBV7-9 and TRBJ2-3; 7 nucleotides in the junction match TRBD2. The nucleotide sequence is TGTGCCAGCAGCACGAGCGGGGATAGCACAGATACGCAGTATTTT. It translates as CASSTSGDSTDTQYF. With the portions outside the CDR3 filled from the reference TRBV7-9 and TRBJ2-3 genes, the complete variable region becomes DTGVSQNPRHKITKRGQNVTFRCDPISEHNRLYWYRQTLGQGPEFLTYFQNEAQLEKSRLLSDRFSAERPKGSFSTLEIQRTEQGDSAMYLCASSTSGDSTDTQYFGPGTRLTVL.